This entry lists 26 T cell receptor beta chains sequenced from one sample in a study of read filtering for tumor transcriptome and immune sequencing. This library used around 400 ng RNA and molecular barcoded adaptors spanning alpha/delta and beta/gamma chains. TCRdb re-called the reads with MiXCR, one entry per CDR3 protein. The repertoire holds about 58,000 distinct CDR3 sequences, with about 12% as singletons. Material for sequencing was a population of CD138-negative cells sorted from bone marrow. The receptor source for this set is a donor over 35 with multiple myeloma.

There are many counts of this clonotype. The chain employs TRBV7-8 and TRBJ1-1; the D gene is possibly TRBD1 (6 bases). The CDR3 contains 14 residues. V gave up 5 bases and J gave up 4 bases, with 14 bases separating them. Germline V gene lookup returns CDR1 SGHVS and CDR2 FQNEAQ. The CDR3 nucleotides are TGTGCCAGCAGCCCCCAGAGGGGGTCCACTGAAGCTTTCTTT. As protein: CASSPQRGSTEAFF.

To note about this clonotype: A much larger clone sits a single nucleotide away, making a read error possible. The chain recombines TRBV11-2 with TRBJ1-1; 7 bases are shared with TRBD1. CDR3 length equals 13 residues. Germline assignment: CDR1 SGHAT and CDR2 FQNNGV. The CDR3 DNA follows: TGTGCCTGCAGCGGGGACAGTAACACTGAAGCTTTCTTT. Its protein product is CACSGDSNTEAFF.

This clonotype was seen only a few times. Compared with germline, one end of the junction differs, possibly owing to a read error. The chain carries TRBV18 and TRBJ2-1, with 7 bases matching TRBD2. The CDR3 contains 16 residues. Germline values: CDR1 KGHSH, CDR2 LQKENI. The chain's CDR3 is CAGSRGWGSGEHEQFF. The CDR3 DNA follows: TGTGCCGGCTCACGGGGCTGGGGGAGCGGGGAGCATGAGCAGTTCTTC.

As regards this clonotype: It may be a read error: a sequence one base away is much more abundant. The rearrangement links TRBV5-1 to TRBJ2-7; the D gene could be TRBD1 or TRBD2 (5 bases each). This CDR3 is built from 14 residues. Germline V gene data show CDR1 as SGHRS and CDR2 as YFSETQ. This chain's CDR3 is CASRYLGTSYGQYF. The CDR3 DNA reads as TGCGCCAGCAGATATCTTGGGACCTCCTACGGGCAGTACTTC.

This CDR3 is CASTLWSGANVLTF. In DNA, the CDR3 is TGTGCCAGCACCCTCTGGTCTGGGGCCAACGTCCTGACTTTC. This sequence joins TRBV27 and TRBJ2-6, with unresolved D. Trimming pared 7 bases from V and 1 base from J, leaving 8 bases between. This CDR3 is built from 14 residues. The germline V gene encodes CDR1 MNHEY and CDR2 SMNVEV (reference sequence).

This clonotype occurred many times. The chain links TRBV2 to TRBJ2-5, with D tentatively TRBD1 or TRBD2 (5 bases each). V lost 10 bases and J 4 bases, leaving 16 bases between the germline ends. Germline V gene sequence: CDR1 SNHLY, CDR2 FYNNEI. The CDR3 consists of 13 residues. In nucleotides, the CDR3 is TGTGCCAACGGGGCCCCCTTAACAGAGACCCAGTACTTC. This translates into CANGAPLTETQYF.

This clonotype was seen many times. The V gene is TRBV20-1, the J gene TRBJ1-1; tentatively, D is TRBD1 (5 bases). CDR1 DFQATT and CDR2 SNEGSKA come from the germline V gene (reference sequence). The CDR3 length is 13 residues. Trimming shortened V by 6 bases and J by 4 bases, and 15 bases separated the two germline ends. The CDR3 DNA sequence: TGCAGTGCCAAGGCCGTGAGGGGCACTGAAGCTTTCTTT. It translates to CSAKAVRGTEAFF.

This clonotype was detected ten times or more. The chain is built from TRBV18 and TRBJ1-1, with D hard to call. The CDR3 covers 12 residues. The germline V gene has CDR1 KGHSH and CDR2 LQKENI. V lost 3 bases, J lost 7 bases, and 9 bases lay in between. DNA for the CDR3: TGTGCCAGCTCACCTTCCCAGGATGAAGCTTTCTTT. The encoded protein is CASSPSQDEAFF.

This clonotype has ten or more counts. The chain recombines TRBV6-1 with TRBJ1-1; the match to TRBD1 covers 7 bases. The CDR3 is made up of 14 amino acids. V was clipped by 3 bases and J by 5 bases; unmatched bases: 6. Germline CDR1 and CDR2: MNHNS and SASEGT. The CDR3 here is CASSEQTGRTEAFF. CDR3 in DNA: TGTGCCAGCAGTGAGCAGACAGGGCGGACTGAAGCTTTCTTT.

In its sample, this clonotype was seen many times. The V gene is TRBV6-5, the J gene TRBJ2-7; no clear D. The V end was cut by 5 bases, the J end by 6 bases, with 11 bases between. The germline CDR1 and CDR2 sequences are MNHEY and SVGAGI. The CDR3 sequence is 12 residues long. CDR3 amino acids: CASSLPLGEQYF. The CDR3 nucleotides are TGTGCCAGCAGTCTCCCCCTTGGCGAGCAGTACTTC.

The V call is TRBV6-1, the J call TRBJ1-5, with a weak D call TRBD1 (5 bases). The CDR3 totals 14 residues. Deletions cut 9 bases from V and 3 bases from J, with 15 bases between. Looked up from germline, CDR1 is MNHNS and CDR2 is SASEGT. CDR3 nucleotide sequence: TGTGCCAGTAGTAGTACAGGCGTCAATCAGCCCCAGCATTTT. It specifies CASSSTGVNQPQHF.

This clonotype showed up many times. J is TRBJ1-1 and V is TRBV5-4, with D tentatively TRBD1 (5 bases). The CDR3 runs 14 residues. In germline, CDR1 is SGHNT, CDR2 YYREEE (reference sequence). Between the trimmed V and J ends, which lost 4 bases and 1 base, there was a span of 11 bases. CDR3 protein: CASSRTGGNTEAFF. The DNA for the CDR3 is TGTGCCAGCAGCAGGACCGGGGGGAACACTGAAGCTTTCTTT.

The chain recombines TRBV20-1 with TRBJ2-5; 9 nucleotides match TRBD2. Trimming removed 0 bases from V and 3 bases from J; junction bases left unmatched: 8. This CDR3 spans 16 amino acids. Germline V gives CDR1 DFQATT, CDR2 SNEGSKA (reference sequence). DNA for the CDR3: TGCAGTGCTAGAGATCTGGCTAGCGGGGTGAAAGAGACCCAGTACTTC. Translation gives CSARDLASGVKETQYF.

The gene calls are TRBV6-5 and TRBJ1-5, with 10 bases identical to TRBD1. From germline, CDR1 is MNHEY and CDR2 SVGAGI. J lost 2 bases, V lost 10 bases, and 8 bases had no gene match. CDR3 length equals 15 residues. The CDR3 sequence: CATGGTGAGNQPQHF. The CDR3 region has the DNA TGTGCCACGGGCGGGACAGGGGCCGGCAATCAGCCCCAGCATTTT.

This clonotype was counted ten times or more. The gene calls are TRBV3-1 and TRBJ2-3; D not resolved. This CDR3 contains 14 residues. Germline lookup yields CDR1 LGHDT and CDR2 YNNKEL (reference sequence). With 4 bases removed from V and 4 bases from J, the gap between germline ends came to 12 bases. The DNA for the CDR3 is TGTGCCAGCAGCCGGAGAGCCGGCTCAGATACGCAGTATTTT. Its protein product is CASSRRAGSDTQYF.

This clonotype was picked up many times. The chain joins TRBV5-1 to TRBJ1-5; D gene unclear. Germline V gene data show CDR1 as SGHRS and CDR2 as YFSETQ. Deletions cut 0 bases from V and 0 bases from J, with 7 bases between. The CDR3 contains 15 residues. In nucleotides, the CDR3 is TGCGCCAGCAGCTTGGGACAATATAGCAATCAGCCCCAGCATTTT. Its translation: CASSLGQYSNQPQHF.

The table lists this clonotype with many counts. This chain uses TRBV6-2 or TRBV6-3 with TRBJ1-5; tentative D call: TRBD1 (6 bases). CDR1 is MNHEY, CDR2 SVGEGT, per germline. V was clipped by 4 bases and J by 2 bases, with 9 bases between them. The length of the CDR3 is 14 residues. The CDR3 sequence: CASSSNRGNQPQHF. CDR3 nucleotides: TGTGCCAGCAGTTCAAACAGGGGCAATCAGCCCCAGCATTTT.

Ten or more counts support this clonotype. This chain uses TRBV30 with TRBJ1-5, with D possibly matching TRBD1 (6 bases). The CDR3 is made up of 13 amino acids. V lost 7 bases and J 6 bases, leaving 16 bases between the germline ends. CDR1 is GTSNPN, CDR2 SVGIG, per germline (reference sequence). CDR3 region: CASDAGALQPQHF. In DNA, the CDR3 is TGTGCCTCCGATGCGGGGGCCCTTCAGCCCCAGCATTTT.

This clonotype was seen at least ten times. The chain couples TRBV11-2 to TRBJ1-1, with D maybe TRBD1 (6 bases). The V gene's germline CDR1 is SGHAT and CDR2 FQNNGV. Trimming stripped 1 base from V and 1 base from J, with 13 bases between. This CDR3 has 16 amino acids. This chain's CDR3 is CASSLVGRGRNTEAFF. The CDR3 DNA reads TGTGCCAGCAGCTTAGTCGGCAGGGGTCGGAACACTGAAGCTTTCTTT.

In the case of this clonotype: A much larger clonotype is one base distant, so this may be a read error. CDR3 loop: CASKRDRGRNGYAF. The CDR3 nucleotides read TGTGCCAGCAAGCGGGACAGGGGGCGCAATGGCTACGCCTTC. The J gene is TRBJ1-2, the V gene TRBV3-1; TRBD1 matches at 12 bases. In germline, CDR1 is LGHDT, CDR2 YNNKEL (reference sequence). The CDR3 has 14 residues.

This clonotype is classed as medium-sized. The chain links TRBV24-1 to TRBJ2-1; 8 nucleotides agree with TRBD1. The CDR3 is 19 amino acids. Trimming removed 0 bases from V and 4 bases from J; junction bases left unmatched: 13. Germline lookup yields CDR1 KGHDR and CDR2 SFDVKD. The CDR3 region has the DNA TGTGCCACCAGTGATTTGCAAACCAGACAGGGGACGATTTACAATGAGCAGTTCTTC. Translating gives CATSDLQTRQGTIYNEQFF.

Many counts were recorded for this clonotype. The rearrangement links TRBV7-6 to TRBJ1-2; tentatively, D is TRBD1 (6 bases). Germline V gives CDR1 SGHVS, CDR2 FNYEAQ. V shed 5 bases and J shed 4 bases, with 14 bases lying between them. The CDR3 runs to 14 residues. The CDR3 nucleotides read TGTGCCAGCAGCCTGGGGACAACATCCTATGGCTACACCTTC. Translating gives CASSLGTTSYGYTF.

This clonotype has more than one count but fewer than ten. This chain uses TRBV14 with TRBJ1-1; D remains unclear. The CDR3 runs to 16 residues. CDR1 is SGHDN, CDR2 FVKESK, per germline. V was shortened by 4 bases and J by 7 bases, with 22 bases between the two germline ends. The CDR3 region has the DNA TGTGCCAGCAGCCCAAAACCTGGACTTCCATACGGTGAAGCTTTCTTT. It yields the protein CASSPKPGLPYGEAFF.

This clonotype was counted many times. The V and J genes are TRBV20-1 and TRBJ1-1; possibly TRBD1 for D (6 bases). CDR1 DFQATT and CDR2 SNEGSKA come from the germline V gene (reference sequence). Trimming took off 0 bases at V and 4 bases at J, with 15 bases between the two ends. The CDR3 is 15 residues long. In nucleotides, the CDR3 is TGCAGTGCTAGAGATCCGGGGGCGCGAGGCACTGAAGCTTTCTTT. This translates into CSARDPGARGTEAFF.

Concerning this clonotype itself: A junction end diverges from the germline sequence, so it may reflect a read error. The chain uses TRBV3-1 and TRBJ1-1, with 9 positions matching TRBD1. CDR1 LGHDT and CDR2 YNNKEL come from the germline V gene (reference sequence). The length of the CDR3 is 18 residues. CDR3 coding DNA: TGTGCCAGCAGCCAAGATAAGAGGACAGGGGCATTGAACGCTGAAGCTTTCTTT. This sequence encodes CASSQDKRTGALNAEAFF. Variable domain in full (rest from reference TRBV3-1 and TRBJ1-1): DTAVSQTPKYLVTQMGNDKSIKCEQNLGHDTMYWYKQDSKKFLKIMFSYNNKELIINETVPNRFSPKSPDKAHLNLHINSLELGDSAVYFCASSQDKRTGALNAEAFFGQGTRLTVV.

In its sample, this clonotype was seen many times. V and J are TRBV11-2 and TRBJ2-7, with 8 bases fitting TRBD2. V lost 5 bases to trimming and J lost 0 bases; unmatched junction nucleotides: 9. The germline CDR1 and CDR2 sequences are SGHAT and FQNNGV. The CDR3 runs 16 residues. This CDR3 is CASSQSLAASSYEQYF. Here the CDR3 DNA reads TGTGCCAGCAGCCAGTCACTAGCGGCCAGCTCCTACGAGCAGTACTTC. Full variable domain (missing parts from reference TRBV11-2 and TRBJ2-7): EAGVAQSPRYKIIEKRQSVAFWCNPISGHATLYWYQQILGQGPKLLIQFQNNGVVDDSQLPKDRFSAERLKGVDSTLKIQPAKLEDSAVYLCASSQSLAASSYEQYFGPGTRLTVT.